Listed below are T cell receptor beta chains from one sample, sequenced in a study of shared clonotypes between healthy human individuals. Clones were sequenced by immunoSEQ multiplex PCR, and TCRdb holds only the in-frame ones, with some missing. The sample shows over 850,000 clones, approximately 78% of them seen only once. Sequenced: memory CD4+ T cells from PBMCs. Receptor source: a man in his late teens or twenties in good health. Some clones in this sample may be carry-over from other donors' samples. The CDR3 runs from the conserved cysteine through the conserved F or W. A D gene is named only where the DNA matches it firmly. Clone size is stated in some rows and not others, as once, few, many or a class when expanded.

d_gene: TRBD1
abundance: NA
j_gene: TRBJ1-5
v_gene: TRBV28
CDR3nt: TGTGCCAGCGTACAGACAGGGGGCCGTCAGCCCCAGCATTTT
CDR3aa: CASVQTGGRQPQHF

d_gene: TRBD2
abundance: NA
j_gene: TRBJ2-3
v_gene: TRBV4-2
CDR3nt: TGTGCCAGCAGCCGCGGACTAGCGGGAGCCACAGATACGCAGTATTTT
CDR3aa: CASSRGLAGATDTQYF

d_gene: NA
abundance: NA
j_gene: TRBJ2-3
v_gene: TRBV27
CDR3nt: TGTGCCAGCAAGATCGGGAGCACAGATACGCAGTATTTT
CDR3aa: CASKIGSTDTQYF

d_gene: TRBD2
abundance: few
j_gene: TRBJ2-7
v_gene: TRBV6-6
CDR3nt: TGTGCCAGCCGCCGGGGGGTAGGCTACGAGCAGTACTTC
CDR3aa: CASRRGVGYEQYF

d_gene: NA
abundance: NA
j_gene: TRBJ1-5
v_gene: TRBV28
CDR3nt: TGTGCCAGCCTGCGGCATAGCAATCAGCCCCAGCATTTT
CDR3aa: CASLRHSNQPQHF

d_gene: NA
abundance: once
j_gene: TRBJ1-2
v_gene: TRBV7-6
CDR3nt: TGTGCCAGCAGCCGAGGGACGGGGACTAACTATGGCTACACCTTC
CDR3aa: CASSRGTGTNYGYTF

d_gene: TRBD1
abundance: NA
j_gene: TRBJ1-5
v_gene: TRBV28
CDR3nt: TGTGCCAGCACCTCGACAGGGGATCAGCCCCAGCATTTT
CDR3aa: CASTSTGDQPQHF

d_gene: NA
abundance: NA
j_gene: TRBJ1-1
v_gene: TRBV4-3
CDR3nt: TGCGCCAGCAGCCAAAGGACGGGTGAAGCTTTCTTT
CDR3aa: CASSQRTGEAFF

d_gene: NA
abundance: NA
j_gene: TRBJ1-1
v_gene: TRBV27
CDR3nt: TGTGCCAGCAGTTTAGTCAGAATCAGAAACACTGAAGCTTTCTTT
CDR3aa: CASSLVRIRNTEAFF

d_gene: NA
abundance: NA
j_gene: TRBJ1-2
v_gene: TRBV28
CDR3nt: TGTGCCAGCAGTCTGCGGGGGAATCACTATGGCTACACCTTC
CDR3aa: CASSLRGNHYGYTF

d_gene: NA
abundance: NA
j_gene: TRBJ2-1
v_gene: TRBV5-4
CDR3nt: TGTGCCAGCAGCGCGGGACTCCCTTCCTACAATGAGCAGTTCTTC
CDR3aa: CASSAGLPSYNEQFF

d_gene: NA
abundance: NA
j_gene: TRBJ1-1
v_gene: TRBV7-4
CDR3nt: TGTGCCAGCAGCCAACTGGAGAACACTGAAGCTTTCTTT
CDR3aa: CASSQLENTEAFF

d_gene: NA
abundance: NA
j_gene: TRBJ1-2
v_gene: TRBV28
CDR3nt: TGTGCCAGCAGCCTATACAGACCAGACTATGGCTACACCTTC
CDR3aa: CASSLYRPDYGYTF

d_gene: NA
abundance: NA
j_gene: TRBJ2-7
v_gene: TRBV11-2
CDR3nt: TGTGCCAGCAGCCCACACCAGGCAGGGGAGCAGTACTTC
CDR3aa: CASSPHQAGEQYF

d_gene: NA
abundance: NA
j_gene: TRBJ2-1
v_gene: TRBV5-6
CDR3nt: TGTGCCAGCAGCCACCTAGGAAGCGGGTCCACTTACAATGAGCAGTTCTTC
CDR3aa: CASSHLGSGSTYNEQFF

d_gene: NA
abundance: NA
j_gene: TRBJ1-4
v_gene: TRBV5-4
CDR3nt: TGTGCCAGCAGCTTTGGGACGGAAACTAATGAAAAACTGTTTTTT
CDR3aa: CASSFGTETNEKLFF

d_gene: NA
abundance: NA
j_gene: TRBJ1-2
v_gene: TRBV7-2
CDR3nt: TGTGCCAGCAGCCGCACGGGGCACTATGGCTACACCTTC
CDR3aa: CASSRTGHYGYTF

d_gene: NA
abundance: NA
j_gene: TRBJ1-1
v_gene: TRBV18
CDR3nt: TGTGCCAGCTCTCCCGAAGGGTTGACTGAAGCTTTCTTT
CDR3aa: CASSPEGLTEAFF

d_gene: NA
abundance: NA
j_gene: TRBJ1-1
v_gene: TRBV7-9
CDR3nt: TGTGCCAGCAGCTCGTTGAGAAACACTGAAGCTTTCTTT
CDR3aa: CASSSLRNTEAFF

d_gene: TRBD2
abundance: once
j_gene: TRBJ2-3
v_gene: TRBV18
CDR3nt: TGTGCCAGCTCACCGTCTAGCGGGAGTGGCACAGATACGCAGTATTTT
CDR3aa: CASSPSSGSGTDTQYF

d_gene: TRBD1
abundance: NA
j_gene: TRBJ1-1
v_gene: TRBV6-1
CDR3nt: TGTGCCAGCAGTGCCCATCGGGACAGGGGGGAAGCTTTCTTT
CDR3aa: CASSAHRDRGEAFF

d_gene: NA
abundance: NA
j_gene: TRBJ2-1
v_gene: TRBV11-2
CDR3nt: TGTGCCAGCAGCTTTTTTTTGGGACCCTACAATGAGCAGTTCTTC
CDR3aa: CASSFFLGPYNEQFF

d_gene: TRBD1
abundance: few
j_gene: TRBJ2-1
v_gene: TRBV29-1
CDR3nt: TGCAGCGCCGGACAAGGACAGGGGGCAGGTGAGCAGTTCTTC
CDR3aa: CSAGQGQGAGEQFF

d_gene: NA
abundance: NA
j_gene: TRBJ1-1
v_gene: TRBV7-2
CDR3nt: TGTGCCAGCAGCCAGAACGGTAAGAACACTGAAGCTTTCTTT
CDR3aa: CASSQNGKNTEAFF

d_gene: NA
abundance: NA
j_gene: TRBJ1-2
v_gene: TRBV2
CDR3nt: TGTGCCAGCAGTGACGGACGGCTCTATGGCTACACCTTC
CDR3aa: CASSDGRLYGYTF

d_gene: TRBD1
abundance: NA
j_gene: TRBJ1-6
v_gene: TRBV30
CDR3nt: TGTGCCTGGGGTCCGGGACAGTATAATTCACCCCTCCACTTT
CDR3aa: CAWGPGQYNSPLHF

d_gene: NA
abundance: NA
j_gene: TRBJ1-4
v_gene: TRBV10-3
CDR3nt: TGTGCCATCAGTGAGGGAGGGGCTAATGAAAAACTGTTTTTT
CDR3aa: CAISEGGANEKLFF

d_gene: NA
abundance: many
j_gene: TRBJ1-1
v_gene: TRBV6-5
CDR3nt: TGTGCCAGCAGTTTGGAGTCGAACACTGAAGCTTTCTTT
CDR3aa: CASSLESNTEAFF

d_gene: NA
abundance: NA
j_gene: TRBJ2-5
v_gene: TRBV2
CDR3nt: TGTGCCAGCATGCATCAGCAGAAAGAGACCCAGTACTTC
CDR3aa: CASMHQQKETQYF

d_gene: TRBD1
abundance: once
j_gene: TRBJ1-1
v_gene: TRBV7-2
CDR3nt: TGTGCCAGCAGCTCCCTCGGGGGGACAGCGCTTGAAGCTTTCTTT
CDR3aa: CASSSLGGTALEAFF

d_gene: TRBD1
abundance: NA
j_gene: TRBJ1-1
v_gene: TRBV10-1
CDR3nt: TGCGCCAGCAGTGTAAGAGACAGGGGGTGGAACACTGAAGCTTTCTTT
CDR3aa: CASSVRDRGWNTEAFF

d_gene: NA
abundance: NA
j_gene: TRBJ1-1
v_gene: TRBV29-1
CDR3nt: TGCAGCGTTGAAGGACAGAGAGGGACTGAAGCTTTCTTT
CDR3aa: CSVEGQRGTEAFF

d_gene: TRBD1
abundance: once
j_gene: TRBJ2-3
v_gene: TRBV5-6
CDR3nt: TGTGCCAGCAGCCTTCGGACAGGGGGCGGCACAGATACGCAGTATTTT
CDR3aa: CASSLRTGGGTDTQYF

d_gene: NA
abundance: NA
j_gene: TRBJ1-6
v_gene: TRBV11-2
CDR3nt: TGTGCCAGCAGCGCCCGACGGGGGAATTCACCCCTCCACTTT
CDR3aa: CASSARRGNSPLHF

d_gene: NA
abundance: NA
j_gene: TRBJ1-3
v_gene: TRBV5-1
CDR3nt: TGCGCCAGCAGCTTGGGGACCGCAGTCTCTGGAAACACCATATATTTT
CDR3aa: CASSLGTAVSGNTIYF

d_gene: NA
abundance: NA
j_gene: TRBJ2-3
v_gene: TRBV5-1
CDR3nt: TGCGCCAGCAGCCCGACAGTAACAGATACGCAGTATTTT
CDR3aa: CASSPTVTDTQYF

d_gene: TRBD2
abundance: NA
j_gene: TRBJ2-7
v_gene: TRBV7-9
CDR3nt: TGTGCCAGCAGCTACGGGACTAGCGGGAGGGAGCAGTACTTC
CDR3aa: CASSYGTSGREQYF

d_gene: NA
abundance: NA
j_gene: TRBJ2-5
v_gene: TRBV20-1
CDR3nt: TGCAGTGCTCCGAGGGGTATGACCCAGTACTTC
CDR3aa: CSAPRGMTQYF

d_gene: NA
abundance: NA
j_gene: TRBJ1-1
v_gene: TRBV9
CDR3nt: TGTGCCAGCAGTGGGATGGGGCGCGGGGACACTGAAGCTTTCTTT
CDR3aa: CASSGMGRGDTEAFF

d_gene: NA
abundance: few
j_gene: TRBJ1-2
v_gene: TRBV4-1
CDR3nt: TGCGCCAGCAGTGGATTTGGGACAACCTATGGCTACACCTTC
CDR3aa: CASSGFGTTYGYTF

d_gene: NA
abundance: NA
j_gene: TRBJ1-5
v_gene: TRBV6-4
CDR3nt: TGTGCCAGCAGTGACTCGGGGGATCAGCCCCAGCATTTT
CDR3aa: CASSDSGDQPQHF

d_gene: TRBD1
abundance: NA
j_gene: TRBJ1-2
v_gene: TRBV7-2
CDR3nt: TGTGCCAGCAGCTTGGGACAGATCTCTAACTATGGCTACACCTTC
CDR3aa: CASSLGQISNYGYTF

d_gene: NA
abundance: NA
j_gene: TRBJ2-7
v_gene: TRBV28
CDR3nt: TGTGCCAGCAGTTCGAGGGGGGGGCAGTTCCCCTACGAGCAGTACTTC
CDR3aa: CASSSRGGQFPYEQYF

d_gene: NA
abundance: few
j_gene: TRBJ2-1
v_gene: TRBV28
CDR3nt: TGTGCCAGCAGCCCTCGACGTGGAGCGGCCTACAATGAGCAGTTCTTC
CDR3aa: CASSPRRGAAYNEQFF

d_gene: NA
abundance: NA
j_gene: TRBJ1-4
v_gene: TRBV30
CDR3nt: TGTGCCTGGAGCCACGGGATCCTGAGAGGTGAAAAACTGTTTTTT
CDR3aa: CAWSHGILRGEKLFF

d_gene: NA
abundance: few
j_gene: TRBJ1-1
v_gene: TRBV2
CDR3nt: TGTGCCAGCAGTGGGTTGCGGGGGGCGACCACTGAAGCTTTCTTT
CDR3aa: CASSGLRGATTEAFF

d_gene: NA
abundance: once
j_gene: TRBJ2-7
v_gene: TRBV11-2
CDR3nt: TGTGCCAGCAGGAAAACATTAATGAACTACGAGCAGTACTTC
CDR3aa: CASRKTLMNYEQYF

d_gene: TRBD2
abundance: NA
j_gene: TRBJ2-5
v_gene: TRBV7-9
CDR3nt: TGTGCCAGCAGCCGGGGGGGGAAAGAGACCCAGTACTTC
CDR3aa: CASSRGGKETQYF